A single sample is the source of the 24 T cell receptor beta chains below, sequenced in a study of cytomegalovirus exposure and HLA in healthy donors. Both 60 Vbeta primers and 13 Jbeta primers went into the PCR. Using immunoSEQ multiplex PCR, the repertoire was profiled, and TCRdb retains in-frame clones only, with some absent. The data show 200,000 to 250,000 clones, 79% seen once. The sample taken for sequencing was PBMCs. The receptors were gathered from a man in his fifties or sixties in good health and CMV-seronegative.

This clone turned up a few times. This chain joins TRBV28 and TRBJ2-5, with 13 bases lining up with TRBD2. V trimming: 4 bases; J trimming: 4 bases; junction bases outside the gene matches: 3. Germline CDR1 reads MDHEN; CDR2 reads SYDVKM. The CDR3 runs 15 residues. CDR3 DNA: TGTGCCAGCAGTTCCCGACTAGCGGGAGGAGAGACCCAGTACTTC. Protein product: CASSSRLAGGETQYF.

J is TRBJ2-5 and V is TRBV4-2, with D perhaps TRBD1 (5 bases). Between the trimmed V and J ends, which lost 1 base and 2 bases, there was a span of 11 bases. The CDR3 has 15 amino acids. Germline loops: CDR1 LGHNA, CDR2 YNFKEQ. The CDR3 DNA reads TGTGCCAGCAGCCAAGTTCAGGGATGGCAAGAGACCCAGTACTTC. This sequence encodes CASSQVQGWQETQYF.

As DNA, the CDR3 is TGTGCCAGCAGCTTGGGGAGGGGGCTGATATACAATGAGCAGTTCTTC. Encoded protein: CASSLGRGLIYNEQFF. The chain employs TRBV5-8 and TRBJ2-1; weak D call: TRBD1 (7 bases). Trimming removed 0 bases from V and 4 bases from J, with 14 bases in between. Per the germline V gene, CDR1 is SGHTS and CDR2 is YDEGEE. The CDR3 length is 16 residues.

The rearrangement joins TRBV6-1 to TRBJ1-1; D is unresolved. The CDR3 has 14 amino acids. The ends were cut back, 6 bases at V and 1 base at J, with 12 bases in the middle. CDR1 is MNHNS and CDR2 is SASEGT in the germline V gene. Here the CDR3 DNA reads TGTGCCAGCAGCTCGTCGAGGAAGAACACTGAAGCTTTCTTT. Its translation is CASSSSRKNTEAFF.

The chain carries TRBV7-2 and TRBJ2-5; D remains ambiguous. This CDR3 spans 12 amino acids. The germline V and J ends were trimmed by 5 bases and 9 bases, with 13 bases remaining between them. Germline V CDR1 and CDR2: SGHTA, FQGNSA. Here the CDR3 DNA reads TGTGCCAGCAGCGCGACGACCCAGGCCCAGTACTTC. It translates to CASSATTQAQYF.

The CDR3 DNA reads as TGTGCCATCAGCCAGGGGGCGCATTACGAGCAGTACTTC. Translating gives CAISQGAHYEQYF. The chain uses TRBV10-3 and TRBJ2-7; 8 bases line up with TRBD1. J was trimmed by 4 bases and V by 6 bases; bases with no gene match: 5. Germline V gene data show CDR1 as ENHRY and CDR2 as SYGVKD. This CDR3 region has 13 residues.

V gene TRBV7-6 combines with J gene TRBJ2-1, with 8 bases matching TRBD1. The CDR3 loop spans 15 amino acids. Germline loops: CDR1 SGHVS, CDR2 FNYEAQ. Trimming at V came to 4 bases and at J to 2 bases, leaving 4 bases not matched to a gene. The CDR3 is CASSSGTGTYNEQFF. In nucleotides, the CDR3 is TGTGCCAGCAGCTCCGGGACAGGCACCTACAATGAGCAGTTCTTC.

The genes are TRBV18 and TRBJ2-5, with D uncertain. Germline values: CDR1 KGHSH, CDR2 LQKENI. The CDR3 is 12 residues long. V was shortened by 6 bases and J by 3 bases, with 8 bases between the two germline ends. CDR3: CASSPNKETQYF. As DNA, the CDR3 is TGTGCCAGCTCCCCGAACAAAGAGACCCAGTACTTC. The full variable domain, completed using reference TRBV18 and TRBJ2-5, is NAGVMQNPRHLVRRRGQEARLRCSPMKGHSHVYWYRQLPEEGLKFMVYLQKENIIDESGMPKERFSAEFPKEGPSILRIQQVVRGDSAAYFCASSPNKETQYFGPGTRLLVL.

The V gene is TRBV28, the J gene TRBJ1-5; the D is unclear. Between the trimmed V and J ends, which lost 5 bases and 5 bases, there was a span of 10 bases. The germline gives CDR1 MDHEN, CDR2 SYDVKM. This CDR3 has 13 residues. Here the CDR3 reads CASSPYGYQPQHF. CDR3 coding DNA: TGTGCCAGCAGTCCCTACGGTTATCAGCCCCAGCATTTT.

V is TRBV25-1 and J is TRBJ2-7; TRBD2 matches at 9 bases. Germline CDR1 and CDR2: MGHDK and SYGVNS. Trimming at V came to 2 bases and at J to 3 bases, leaving 5 bases not matched to a gene. There are 15 residues in the CDR3. CDR3 sequence reads: CASSEVRAGGYEQYF. The CDR3 region has the DNA TGTGCCAGCAGTGAAGTCCGAGCGGGAGGCTACGAGCAGTACTTC.

The chain couples TRBV15 to TRBJ1-2; 8 bases align to TRBD1. V lost 1 base and J lost 4; bases outside the gene matches: 5. Germline CDR1 LNHNV, CDR2 YYDKDF (reference sequence). This CDR3 spans 15 amino acids. CDR3 sequence: CATSRGGQGGYGYTF. CDR3 coding DNA: TGTGCCACCAGCAGAGGAGGACAGGGCGGCTATGGCTACACCTTC.

The gene calls are TRBV6-6 and TRBJ1-1; the D gene is possibly TRBD1 (6 bases). Trimming removed 2 bases at V and 3 bases at J, with 13 bases between. The germline V gene encodes CDR1 MNHNY and CDR2 SVGAGI (reference sequence). This CDR3 region has 15 residues. The CDR3 coding sequence is TGTGCCAGCAGTTACACAGGGTCAGTCGACACTGAAGCTTTCTTT. This encodes CASSYTGSVDTEAFF.

This sequence joins TRBV5-5 and TRBJ2-7; weak D call: TRBD2 (6 bases). Germline V lookup: CDR1 SGHKS, CDR2 YYEKEE (reference sequence). The CDR3 covers 15 residues. V dropped 1 base and J dropped 1 base, with 12 bases sitting between them. CDR3 protein: CASSLTTRPSYEQYF. CDR3 bases: TGTGCCAGCAGCTTGACGACTAGACCGTCCTACGAGCAGTACTTC.

CDR3 residues: CASSQDLGTGISRGTGELFF. The CDR3 DNA reads as TGCGCCAGCAGCCAAGATCTCGGGACAGGGATATCACGGGGCACCGGGGAGCTGTTTTTT. V and J are TRBV4-1 and TRBJ2-2; 9 bases are shared with TRBD1. The germline CDR1 and CDR2 sequences are MGHRA and YSYEKL. Trimming at V came to 0 bases and at J to 4 bases, leaving 15 bases not matched to a gene. This CDR3 spans 20 amino acids.

This clone occurred a few times. The chain recombines TRBV15 with TRBJ2-7; a weak D match, TRBD1 (6 bases). The V gene's germline CDR1 is LNHNV and CDR2 YYDKDF (reference sequence). Trimming took off 3 bases at V and 3 bases at J, with 12 bases between the two ends. The length of the CDR3 is 14 residues. This CDR3 is CATSRAPTGYEQYF. CDR3 coding DNA: TGTGCCACCAGCAGGGCTCCGACAGGCTACGAGCAGTACTTC.

This rearrangement joins TRBV30 to TRBJ1-2, with a weak D call TRBD1 (5 bases). The CDR3 runs to 13 residues. V was shortened by 4 bases and J by 3 bases, with 12 bases between the two germline ends. Germline V CDR1 and CDR2: GTSNPN, SVGIG (reference sequence). The chain's CDR3 is CAWIPGNYYGYTF. The DNA for the CDR3 is TGTGCCTGGATCCCAGGGAATTACTATGGCTACACCTTC.

The rearrangement links TRBV28 to TRBJ2-1, with D maybe TRBD2 (6 bases). V was shortened by 3 bases and J by 7 bases, with 13 bases between the two germline ends. The CDR3 spans 14 residues. The germline CDR1 and CDR2 sequences are MDHEN and SYDVKM. The CDR3 DNA reads as TGTGCCAGCAGTTTGAGACGGGAGCGAAATGAGCAGTTCTTC. It codes for CASSLRRERNEQFF. The complete variable domain, with remaining parts taken from reference TRBV28 and TRBJ2-1, reads DVKVTQSSRYLVKRTGEKVFLECVQDMDHENMFWYRQDPGLGLRLIYFSYDVKMKEKGDIPEGYSVSREKKERFSLILESASTNQTSMYLCASSLRRERNEQFFGPGTRLTVL.

CDR3 loop: CASSLAEEQFF. The CDR3 region has the DNA TGTGCCAGCAGCTTAGCCGAAGAGCAGTTCTTC. The rearrangement joins TRBV5-5 to TRBJ2-1; D not resolved. Germline assignment: CDR1 SGHKS and CDR2 YYEKEE (reference sequence). V was pared by 2 bases and J by 10 bases, with 7 bases between. The CDR3 runs 11 residues.

The chain uses TRBV29-1 and TRBJ2-3, with 12 bases lining up with TRBD2. The CDR3 totals 14 residues. V dropped 4 bases and J dropped 6; count of bases not matched to a gene: 5. Germline CDR1 SQVTM, CDR2 ANQGSEA. The CDR3 nucleotides are TGCAGCGTTGCCCGGACTAGCGGGGACGATACGCAGTATTTT. Translating gives CSVARTSGDDTQYF.

This clone turned up a few times. V and J are TRBV5-1 and TRBJ1-2, with TRBD1 matching over 7 bases. This CDR3 comprises 16 residues. The J segment lost 2 bases and the V segment lost 4 bases, leaving 11 bases of the junction unmatched. CDR1 and CDR2 from the germline V gene are SGHRS and YFSETQ. CDR3 sequence (DNA): TGCGCCAGCAGCAAGGGACAGTCCCCAGGGAACTATGGCTACACCTTC. It specifies CASSKGQSPGNYGYTF.

This clone was observed a few times. CDR3 in amino acids: CASSFKQGDEQYF. The DNA for the CDR3 is TGTGCCAGCAGCTTTAAACAGGGGGACGAGCAGTACTTC. V and J are TRBV7-7 and TRBJ2-7; 8 bases are shared with TRBD1. CDR1 is SSHAT and CDR2 is FNYEAQ in the germline V gene (reference sequence). The V and J ends lost 3 bases and 5 bases, in that order; junction bases with no gene match: 3. This CDR3 is built from 13 residues. Full variable domain (rest looked up from reference TRBV7-7 and TRBJ2-7): GAGVSQSPRYKVTKRGQDVTLRCDPISSHATLYWYQQALGQGPEFLTYFNYEAQPDKSGLPSDRFSAERPEGSISTLTIQRTEQRDSAMYRCASSFKQGDEQYFGPGTRLTVT.

The chain has TRBV30 and TRBJ1-5; D may be TRBD1 (6 bases). The CDR3 loop spans 14 amino acids. Trimming removed 0 bases at V and 7 bases at J, with 13 bases between. Germline CDR1 reads GTSNPN; CDR2 reads SVGIG (reference sequence). CDR3 residues: CAWSVGTLGQPQHF. In nucleotides, the CDR3 is TGTGCCTGGAGTGTCGGGACACTCGGGCAGCCCCAGCATTTT.

This clone showed up just a few times. The chain uses TRBV28 and TRBJ2-1; D might be TRBD1 (6 bases). The germline V gene encodes CDR1 MDHEN and CDR2 SYDVKM. Trimming cost V 6 bases and J 4 bases, with 19 bases left between them. This CDR3 has 16 amino acids. Here the CDR3 reads CASSPRAGTQYNEQFF. CDR3 sequence (DNA): TGTGCCAGCAGCCCTCGAGCCGGGACACAGTACAATGAGCAGTTCTTC.

This clone turned up a few times. This sample includes further DNA sequences coding for the same CDR3. J is TRBJ2-7 and V is TRBV10-3; D is undetermined. Trimming cost V 4 bases and J 3 bases, with 4 bases left between them. The CDR3 covers 11 residues. Per the germline V gene, CDR1 is ENHRY and CDR2 is SYGVKD. CDR3 amino acids: CAISAGYEQYF. DNA for the CDR3: TGTGCCATCAGTGCGGGCTACGAGCAGTACTTC.